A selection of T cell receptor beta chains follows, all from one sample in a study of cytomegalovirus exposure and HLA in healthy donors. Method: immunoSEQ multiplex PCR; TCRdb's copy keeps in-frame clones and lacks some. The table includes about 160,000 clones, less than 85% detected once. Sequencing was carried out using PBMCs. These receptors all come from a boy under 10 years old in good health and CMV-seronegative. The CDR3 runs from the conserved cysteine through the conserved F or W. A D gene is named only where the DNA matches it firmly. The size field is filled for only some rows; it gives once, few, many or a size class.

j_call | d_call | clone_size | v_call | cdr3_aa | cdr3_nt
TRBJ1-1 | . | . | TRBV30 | CAWIPLGGTEAFF | TGTGCCTGGATCCCCCTCGGGGGCACTGAAGCTTTCTTT
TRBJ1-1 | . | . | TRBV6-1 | CASSEGTPMNTEAFF | TGTGCCAGCAGTGAAGGGACACCCATGAACACTGAAGCTTTCTTT
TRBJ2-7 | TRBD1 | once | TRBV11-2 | CATQLGAGGAYEQYF | TGTGCCACCCAGCTTGGGGCAGGGGGAGCCTACGAGCAGTACTTC
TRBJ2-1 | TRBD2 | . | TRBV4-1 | CASSPETSGRAAFF | TGCGCCAGCAGCCCGGAGACTAGCGGGAGGGCCGCGTTCTTC
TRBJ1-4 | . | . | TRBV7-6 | CASSRGGKNEKLFF | TGTGCCAGCAGCCGCGGGGGAAAGAATGAAAAACTGTTTTTT
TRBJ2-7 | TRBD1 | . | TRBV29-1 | CSARRQGAWEQYF | TGCAGCGCCAGACGACAGGGGGCATGGGAGCAGTACTTC
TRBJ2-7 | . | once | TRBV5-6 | CASSAPGSGHPYEQYF | TGTGCCAGCAGCGCGCCGGGCAGCGGGCACCCCTACGAGCAGTACTTC
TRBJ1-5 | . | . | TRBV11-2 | CASSLGPDQPQHF | TGTGCCAGCAGCTTAGGTCCTGATCAGCCCCAGCATTTT
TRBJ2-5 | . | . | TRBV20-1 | CSLQETQYF | TGCAGTCTCCAAGAGACCCAGTACTTC
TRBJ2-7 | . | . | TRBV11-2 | CASSLDLYEQYF | TGTGCCAGCAGCTTAGATCTCTATGAGCAGTACTTC
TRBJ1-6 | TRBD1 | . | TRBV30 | CAWSVQTGLGPLHF | TGTGCCTGGAGTGTCCAGACAGGGTTGGGGCCCCTCCACTTT
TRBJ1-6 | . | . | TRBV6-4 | CASSDSEGPYNSPLHF | TGTGCCAGCAGTGACTCGGAGGGACCCTATAATTCACCCCTCCACTTT
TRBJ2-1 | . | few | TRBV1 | CTSSHTVFVIQRKENEQFF | TGCACCAGCAGCCACACAGTTTTTGTTATTCAGAGAAAGGAAAATGAGCAGTTCTTC
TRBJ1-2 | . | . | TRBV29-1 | CSVEDLGDQGRVYGYTF | TGCAGCGTTGAAGATCTTGGGGATCAGGGGCGAGTCTATGGCTACACCTTC
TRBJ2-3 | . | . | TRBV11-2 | CASTPRGSSTDTQYF | TGTGCCAGCACCCCGAGAGGGTCTAGCACAGATACGCAGTATTTT
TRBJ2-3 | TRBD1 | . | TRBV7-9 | CASSLGHGTATTDTQYF | TGTGCCAGCAGCTTAGGTCACGGGACAGCGACCACAGATACGCAGTATTTT
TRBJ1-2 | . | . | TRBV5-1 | CASSPEGESGHTGGNYGYTF | TGCGCCAGCAGCCCGGAAGGGGAGTCGGGACATACTGGGGGAAACTATGGCTACACCTTC
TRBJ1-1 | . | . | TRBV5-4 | CASSDRVSTEAFF | TGTGCCAGCAGCGATCGGGTTAGCACTGAAGCTTTCTTT
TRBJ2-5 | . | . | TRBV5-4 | CASSLDSKETQYF | TGTGCCAGCAGCTTGGACAGCAAAGAGACCCAGTACTTC
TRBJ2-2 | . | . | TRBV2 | CATESGGDLLGNTGELFF | TGTGCCACCGAGTCCGGGGGTGATTTATTGGGGAACACCGGGGAGCTGTTTTTT
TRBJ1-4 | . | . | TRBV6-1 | CASSGGDGEGLVTNEKLFF | TGTGCCAGCAGTGGCGGTGATGGGGAGGGTTTAGTGACTAATGAAAAACTGTTTTTT
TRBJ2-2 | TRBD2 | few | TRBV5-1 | CASSLAGLAGPTGELFF | TGCGCCAGCAGCTTGGCCGGGCTAGCGGGGCCCACCGGGGAGCTGTTTTTT
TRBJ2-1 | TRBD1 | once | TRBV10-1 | CASSEGTAYNEQFF | TGCGCCAGCAGTGAAGGGACAGCCTACAATGAGCAGTTCTTC
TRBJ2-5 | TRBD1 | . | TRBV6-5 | CASSLNRDSQETQYF | TGTGCCAGCAGTCTTAACAGGGACAGCCAAGAGACCCAGTACTTC
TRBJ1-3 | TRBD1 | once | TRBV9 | CASSVDGTGAGNTIYF | TGTGCCAGCAGCGTAGACGGGACAGGGGCTGGAAACACCATATATTTT
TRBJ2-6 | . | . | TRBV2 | CASSGATSSGANVLTF | TGTGCCAGCAGTGGGGCCACCAGCTCTGGGGCCAACGTCCTGACTTTC
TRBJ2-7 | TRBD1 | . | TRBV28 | CASSPQTQGARNYEQYF | TGTGCCAGCAGCCCCCAAACCCAGGGGGCGAGGAACTACGAGCAGTACTTC
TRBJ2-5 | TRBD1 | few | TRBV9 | CASSVGLGQGAETQYF | TGTGCCAGCAGCGTAGGGCTAGGACAGGGGGCAGAGACCCAGTACTTC
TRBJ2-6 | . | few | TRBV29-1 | CSVSQAPGANVLTF | TGCAGCGTGTCTCAGGCCCCAGGGGCCAACGTCCTGACTTTC
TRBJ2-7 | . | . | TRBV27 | CASSLSASAGEQYF | TGTGCCAGCAGTCTCTCGGCATCCGCGGGGGAGCAGTACTTC
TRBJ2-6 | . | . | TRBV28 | CASSPHGLNSGANVLTF | TGTGCCAGCAGCCCCCACGGACTAAACTCTGGGGCCAACGTCCTGACTTTC
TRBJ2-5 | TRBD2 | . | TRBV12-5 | CASGRLVPLTSGGTTQETQYF | TGTGCTAGTGGCCGACTAGTACCGTTGACTAGCGGGGGGACCACACAAGAGACCCAGTACTTC
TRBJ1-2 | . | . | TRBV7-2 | CASSQAGVNYGYTF | TGTGCCAGCAGCCAAGCAGGGGTTAACTATGGCTACACCTTC
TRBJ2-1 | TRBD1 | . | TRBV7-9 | CSSSRSRDRGYNEQFF | TGTTCCAGCAGCCGTTCCAGGGACAGGGGGTACAATGAGCAGTTCTTC
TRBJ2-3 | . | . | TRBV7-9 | CASSPGVRVGTDTQYF | TGTGCCAGCAGCCCCGGGGTAAGGGTCGGCACAGATACGCAGTATTTT
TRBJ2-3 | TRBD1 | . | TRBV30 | CAWSGLGQTDTQYF | TGTGCCTGGAGTGGCCTGGGACAGACAGATACGCAGTATTTT
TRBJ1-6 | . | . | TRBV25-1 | CASSGGLNSPLHF | TGTGCCAGCAGTGGGGGACTGAATTCACCCCTCCACTTT
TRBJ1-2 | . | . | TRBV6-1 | CASSENEQVTYGYTF | TGTGCCAGCAGTGAAAATGAACAGGTTACCTATGGCTACACCTTC
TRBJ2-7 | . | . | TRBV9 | CASSPGQGGGSYEQYF | TGTGCCAGCAGCCCCGGGCAGGGAGGAGGATCCTACGAGCAGTACTTC
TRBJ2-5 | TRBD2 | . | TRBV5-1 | CASSLELAGVETQYF | TGCGCCAGCAGCTTGGAACTAGCGGGAGTAGAGACCCAGTACTTC
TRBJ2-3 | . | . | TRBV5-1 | CASSFGDFTDTQYF | TGCGCCAGCAGCTTCGGGGACTTCACAGATACGCAGTATTTT
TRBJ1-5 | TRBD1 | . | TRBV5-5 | CASSWDSSNQPQHF | TGTGCCAGCAGCTGGGACAGTAGCAATCAGCCCCAGCATTTT
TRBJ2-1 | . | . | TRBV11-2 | CASSRIAGTVEVYNEQFF | TGTGCCAGCAGCCGCATCGCGGGGACCGTTGAGGTTTACAATGAGCAGTTCTTC
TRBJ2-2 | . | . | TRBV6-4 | CASSTGTGELFF | TGTGCCAGCAGTACAGGGACCGGGGAGCTGTTTTTT
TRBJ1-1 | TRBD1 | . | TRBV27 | CASSSTGVNTEAFF | TGTGCCAGCAGTTCGACAGGGGTGAACACTGAAGCTTTCTTT
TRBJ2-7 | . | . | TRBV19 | CASSITGTFYEQYF | TGTGCCAGTAGTATAACAGGGACCTTCTACGAGCAGTACTTC
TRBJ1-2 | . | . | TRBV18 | CASSPEGDNYGYTF | TGTGCCAGCTCACCTGAGGGGGATAACTATGGCTACACCTTC
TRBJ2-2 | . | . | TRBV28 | CASSPRGAGELFF | TGTGCCAGCAGTCCCCGGGGTGCCGGGGAGCTGTTTTTT
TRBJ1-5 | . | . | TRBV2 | CASSNREGQPQHF | TGTGCCAGCAGCAACAGGGAAGGGCAGCCCCAGCATTTT
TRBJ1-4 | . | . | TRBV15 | CATSRGTDSLNEKLFF | TGTGCCACCAGCAGGGGCACGGACAGCCTTAATGAAAAACTGTTTTTT
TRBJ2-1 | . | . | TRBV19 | CASSNPRPLYNEQFF | TGTGCCAGTAGTAACCCCAGGCCCCTTTACAATGAGCAGTTCTTC
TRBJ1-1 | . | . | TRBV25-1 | CASSKEGGNTEAFF | TGTGCCAGCAGTAAAGAGGGCGGGAACACTGAAGCTTTCTTT
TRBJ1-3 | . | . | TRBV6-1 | CASSRTGNTIYF | TGTGCCAGCAGTCGGACAGGAAACACCATATATTTT